This T cell receptor beta chain stems from a study of cytomegalovirus exposure and HLA in healthy donors. The validation cohort, a group of over a hundred subjects, included the donors and was separate from the approximately 660-subject first cohort. Whole-study results and caveats: The classifier reportedly diagnosed cytomegalovirus status with high specificity and sensitivity. In the roughly 120 validation repertoires, a later analysis found that first-cohort TCR clusters tended to co-occur. Many donors shared some public TCRs, even though most TCR sequences were rare.

As regards this clone: Its antigen is as yet unknown.

V lost 4 bases, J lost 0 bases, and 14 bases lay in between. The CDR3 contains 16 residues. CDR1 is SGHRS, CDR2 YFSETQ, per germline. TCRdb keeps only in-frame clones here, not all; method: immunoSEQ multiplex PCR. The repertoire holds 130,000 to 150,000 clones, less than 90% seen once, with just under 3% in the top ten. The J gene is TRBJ2-1, the V gene TRBV5-1; D is unclear. This TCR derives from a young man in good health and CMV-seronegative. Material for sequencing was PBMCs. The CDR3 bases are TGCGCCAGCAGCGAAAGCGCGGCTAGCTCCTACAATGAGCAGTTCTTC. It is translated as CASSESAASSYNEQFF.